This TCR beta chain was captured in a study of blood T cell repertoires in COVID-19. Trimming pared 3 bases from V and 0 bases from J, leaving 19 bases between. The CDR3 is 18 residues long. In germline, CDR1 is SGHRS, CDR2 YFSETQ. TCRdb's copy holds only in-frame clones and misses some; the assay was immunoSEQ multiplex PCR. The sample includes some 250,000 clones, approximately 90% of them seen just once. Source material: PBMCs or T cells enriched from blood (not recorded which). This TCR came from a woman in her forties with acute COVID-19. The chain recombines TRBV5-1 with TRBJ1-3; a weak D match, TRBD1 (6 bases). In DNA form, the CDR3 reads TGCGCCAGCAGCTCACAGGGTTTCGGGTTATCCTCTGGAAACACCATATATTTT. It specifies CASSSQGFGLSSGNTIYF.